The TCR beta chain described here comes from a study of identical twins listed by TCRdb under 2016. The study in broad terms: To test whether fetal clonotypes persist, this study deep-sequenced TCR alpha and beta repertoires from monozygotic twins, from unrelated adults of various ages, and from cord blood. To rule out contamination, the twin experiments were replicated at different times with different library preparation protocols.

This clonotype has a handful of counts. Its specific antigen is unknown. There are no base qualities to consult, and no much larger clone falls within one base. Libraries came from 5' RACE. Instrument on record: Illumina HiSeq 2000. Template switching introduced a universal primer binding site; the final cDNA contained a unique molecular identifier, enabling accurate counting of TCR cDNA molecules. First-strand cDNA for TCR alpha and beta chains was synthesized from specific primers in the conserved constant-segment region. To control for contamination, each cDNA library was double barcoded with a SMART-Mk sample barcode plus Illumina barcodes. Two successive PCR steps introduced TruSeq adapter sequences along with Illumina sample barcodes. Sequencing of the TCR alpha and beta cDNA libraries was done on the Illumina HiSeq platform using custom primers. On the authors' methods: Unique molecular identifiers were extracted from raw reads with MiGEC, and CDR3 positions were determined with MiXCR. For each individual, recombination models were inferred using an EM algorithm with the repgenHMM and IGoR tools. Shared clonotype analysis was performed with the tcR package in R, normalizing sharing by the product of cloneset sizes. To study raw recombination without the effects of thymic and clonal selection, out-of-frame nonproductive sequences were analyzed. Using fastp at Q25 and MiXCR, TCRdb reprocessed the public reads and kept productive beta chains. Duplicate CDR3 protein sequences are folded into a single record with the most common DNA and genes. Here the V and J calls rest on TCRdb's processing, not on the authors' analysis. For this sample the table gives some 760,000 distinct CDR3 sequences, of which 18% were detected only once. Around 13% of the sample is taken by the ten largest.

As encoded in the germline V gene, CDR1 is MNHEY while CDR2 is SVGEGT. The CDR3 contains 15 residues, cysteine and phenylalanine counted. Only the CDR3 region is kept as DNA, spanning 45 bases read in frame from base 1. Trimming removed 4 bases from V and 4 bases from J; the gene matches leave 7 bases unexplained. Every donor in the study was a healthy Caucasian. Three pairs of female monozygotic twins, all aged roughly 18 to 29 years, were included in the twin cohort. Peripheral blood mononuclear cells were used as the source from which RNA for TCR libraries was isolated. Results the study describes overall, beyond this receptor: In monozygotic twins, out-of-frame TCR alpha sharing was systematically underestimated by recombination models, although the models agreed with sharing between unrelated individuals. Compared with coincidental sharing between unrelated individuals, an excess of low generation-probability sequences was observed among out-of-frame TCR alpha sequences shared between twins. Because the same donors could not be followed over many years, conclusions were based on cross-sectional statistical analysis. The excess sharing between twins in beta out-of-frame sequences was weaker because fewer shared sequences reduced the signal-to-noise ratio. Zero-insertion analyses could be partly confounded by invariant T cells such as MAIT and iNKT, although diverse VJ usage argued against such confounding for most clonotypes. Abundant cord blood beta clonotypes carried fewer insertions; young adult naive repertoires showed a weaker similar trend, while memory repertoires showed none.

Another study also made use of these data, one on T cells expressing NK-cell markers. As described in the second report: Under ten donors provided sorted CD3+CD56+NKG2C+, CD3+CD56+NKG2C- and CD3+CD56-NKG2C+ T-cell subsets, whose TCR beta-chain repertoires were profiled. Most of the eight sequenced donors were HCMV-seropositive and one was HCMV-seronegative. In several experiments an anti-gammadeltaTCR antibody was added to restrict sorting to alphabetaTCR-expressing T cells. For five or six donors, the dominant CD3+CD56+NKG2C+ clonotypes were among the top 10 CD8+ clonotypes and accounted for roughly 1.0-7.5% of CD8+ T cells. Those dominant clonotypes were again the most abundant among CD3+CD56-NKG2C+ cells in four donors, at roughly 25-65%. It remained unclear whether the expanded NKG2C-expressing T cell clones were specific for HCMV antigens. All eight donors whose samples were sequenced were randomly selected healthy volunteers, three of them men and five women. HCMV-specific IgG was detected in serum with a commercial ELISA kit to determine HCMV serostatus. For roughly six donors, bulk peripheral blood T-cell repertoires were additionally sequenced from unsorted PBMC. MIGEC handled demultiplexing of the reads and grouping by UMI, while MiTCR was used to assemble and quantify clonotypes. To exclude erroneous sequences, any TCR cDNA sequence not supported by at least two reads was discarded. The tcR package was used for downstream repertoire analysis, with clonotypes matched between fractions based on CDR3 nucleotide sequence plus V segment. VDJmatch was used to annotate antigen specificity against VDJdb, with one amino acid substitution in CDR3 allowed.

This TCR derives from a woman in her late teens or twenties in good health. Specimen: PBMCs. The receptor chain draws on TRBV6-2 or TRBV6-3 and TRBJ2-1, with 7 middle bases fitting TRBD2. The CDR3 reads CASSSLSGVYNEQFF. The nucleotides read TGTGCCAGCAGTTCCCTCAGCGGGGTTTACAATGAGCAGTTCTTC.